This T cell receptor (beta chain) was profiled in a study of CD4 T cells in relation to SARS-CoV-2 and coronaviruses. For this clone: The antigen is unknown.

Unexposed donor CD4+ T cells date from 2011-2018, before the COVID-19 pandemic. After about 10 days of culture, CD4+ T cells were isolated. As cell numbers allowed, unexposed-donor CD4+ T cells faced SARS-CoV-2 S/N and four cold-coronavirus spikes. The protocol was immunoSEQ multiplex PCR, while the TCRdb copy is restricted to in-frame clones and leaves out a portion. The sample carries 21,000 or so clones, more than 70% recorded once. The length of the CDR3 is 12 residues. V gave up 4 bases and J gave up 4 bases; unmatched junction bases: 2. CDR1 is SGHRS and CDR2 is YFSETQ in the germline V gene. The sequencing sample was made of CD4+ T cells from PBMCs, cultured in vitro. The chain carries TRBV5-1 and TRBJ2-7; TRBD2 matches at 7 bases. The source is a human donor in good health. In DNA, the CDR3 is TGCGCCAGCAGCCCCGGGGGGTACGAGCAGTACTTC. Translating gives CASSPGGYEQYF.